This TCR beta chain was identified in a study of blood T cell repertoires in COVID-19. Turning to the study itself: From T cells, B-cell-depleted T cells, or PBMCs came the material, which was cDNA or gDNA.

The CDR3 totals 16 residues. Germline loops: CDR1 MNHNY, CDR2 SVGAGI (reference sequence). Losses at the gene ends were 5 bases for V and 4 bases for J; bases not matched to a gene: 9. Original methodology: Amplification with reference gene primers provided the estimates of nucleated cell counts. Measured with immunoSEQ multiplex PCR; TCRdb has only the in-frame clones, and not every one. That table supplies the V and J calls and clone size; D and trimming were determined from the DNA. The top ten clones hold 13% to 15% of a sample with around 40,000 clones, around nine tenths of them seen once. The specimen was peripheral blood. This chain links TRBV6-6 with TRBJ1-3, with TRBD1 matching over 9 bases. This clonotype was sampled from a human donor in a cohort sampled during active COVID-19. CDR3 coding DNA: TGTGCCAGCAGTCGCGGACAGGGGTTAGGCGGAAACACCATATATTTT. Protein sequence: CASSRGQGLGGNTIYF.